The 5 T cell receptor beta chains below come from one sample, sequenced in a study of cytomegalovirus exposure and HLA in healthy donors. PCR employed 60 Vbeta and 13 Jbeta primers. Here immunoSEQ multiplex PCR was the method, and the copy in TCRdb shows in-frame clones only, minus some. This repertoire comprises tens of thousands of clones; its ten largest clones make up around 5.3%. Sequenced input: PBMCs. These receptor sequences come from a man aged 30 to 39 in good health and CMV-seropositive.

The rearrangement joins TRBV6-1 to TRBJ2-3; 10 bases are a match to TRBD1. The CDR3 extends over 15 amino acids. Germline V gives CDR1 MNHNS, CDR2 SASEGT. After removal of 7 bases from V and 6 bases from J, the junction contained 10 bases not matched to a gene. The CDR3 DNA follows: TGTGCCAGCACCGAAACCGGGACAGGGGCCGATACGCAGTATTTT. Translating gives CASTETGTGADTQYF.

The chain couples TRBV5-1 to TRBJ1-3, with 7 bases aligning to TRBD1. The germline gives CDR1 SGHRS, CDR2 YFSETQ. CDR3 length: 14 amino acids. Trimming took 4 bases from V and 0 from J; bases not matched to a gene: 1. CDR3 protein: CASSRDSSGNTIYF. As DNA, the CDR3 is TGCGCCAGCAGCCGGGACAGCTCTGGAAACACCATATATTTT. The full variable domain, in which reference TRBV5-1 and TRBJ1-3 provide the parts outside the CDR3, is KAGVTQTPRYLIKTRGQQVTLSCSPISGHRSVSWYQQTPGQGLQFLFEYFSETQRNKGNFPGRFSGRQFSNSRSEMNVSTLELGDSALYLCASSRDSSGNTIYFGEGSWLTVV.

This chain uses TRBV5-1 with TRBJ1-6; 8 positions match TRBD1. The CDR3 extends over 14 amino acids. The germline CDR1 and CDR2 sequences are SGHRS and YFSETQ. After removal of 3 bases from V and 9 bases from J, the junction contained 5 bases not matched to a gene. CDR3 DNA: TGCGCCAGCAGCTCTTCAGGGGGCGGTTCACCCCTCCACTTT. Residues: CASSSSGGGSPLHF.

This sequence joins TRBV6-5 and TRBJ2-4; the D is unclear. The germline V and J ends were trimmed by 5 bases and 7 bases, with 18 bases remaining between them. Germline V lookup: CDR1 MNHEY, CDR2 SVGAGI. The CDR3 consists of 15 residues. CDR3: CASSPRHGLMNIQYF. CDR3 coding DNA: TGTGCCAGCAGTCCCCGACACGGCCTCATGAACATTCAGTACTTC.

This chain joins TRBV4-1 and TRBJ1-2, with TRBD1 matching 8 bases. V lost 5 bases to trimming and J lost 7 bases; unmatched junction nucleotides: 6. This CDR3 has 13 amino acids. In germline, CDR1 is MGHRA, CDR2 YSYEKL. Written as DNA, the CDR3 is TGCGCCAGCAGCAACAGGGGGTTTTCTGGCTACACCTTC. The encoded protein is CASSNRGFSGYTF.